This record looks at one T cell receptor beta chain sequence and its context. Its specificity is not known. This sample stems from a study of cytomegalovirus exposure and HLA in healthy donors. Regarding the study as a whole: Highly shared variants forming one cluster were likely a sequencing artifact. In presence/absence analyses, roughly uniform sequencing depth across donors was assumed.

The PCR ran on 60 Vbeta and 13 Jbeta primers. Study processing details: Among the unique TCR beta chains that a later analysis counted, around 82 million in all, about 11 million were shared. Clones were read by immunoSEQ multiplex PCR, and TCRdb kept only the in-frame ones, dropping some. V, J and clone size were drawn from that table, and D and trimming were deduced from the DNA. Altogether some 71,000 clones are present, around 70% being singletons, with the ten largest covering roughly 20%. In germline, CDR1 is LNHNV, CDR2 YYDKDF (reference sequence). This CDR3 region has 15 residues. V lost 3 bases and J 6 bases, leaving 17 bases between the germline ends.

Sequenced sample: PBMCs. The rearrangement joins TRBV15 to TRBJ1-2, with D perhaps TRBD1 (6 bases). This sequence originates from a woman aged 30 to 39 in good health and CMV-seropositive. The CDR3 DNA is TGTGCCACCAGCAGGGGCCAGGGGAGGGTAGATGGCTACACCTTC. It specifies CATSRGQGRVDGYTF.